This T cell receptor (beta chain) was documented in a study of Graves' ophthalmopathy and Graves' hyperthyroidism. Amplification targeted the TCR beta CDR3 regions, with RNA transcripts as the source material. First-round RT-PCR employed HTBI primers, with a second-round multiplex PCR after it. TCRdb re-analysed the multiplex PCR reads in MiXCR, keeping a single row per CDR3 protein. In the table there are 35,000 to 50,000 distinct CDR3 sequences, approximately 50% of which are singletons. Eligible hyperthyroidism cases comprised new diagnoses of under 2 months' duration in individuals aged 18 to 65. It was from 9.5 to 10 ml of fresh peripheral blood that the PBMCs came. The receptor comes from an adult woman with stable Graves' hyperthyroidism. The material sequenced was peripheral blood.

This chain's CDR3 is CASSLGYGAYEQYF. CDR3 bases: TGTGCCAGCAGCTTAGGGTACGGAGCCTACGAGCAGTACTTC. The V gene is TRBV7-9, the J gene TRBJ2-7; D not certain. V was pared by 1 base and J by 2 bases, with 9 bases between. Germline CDR1 SEHNR, CDR2 FQNEAQ (reference sequence). The CDR3 has 14 residues.